This record covers a single TCR beta chain. Its cognate antigen has yet to be identified. Base qualities were left out, and no much larger clone turns up one base away. The sample belongs to a study of patients and donors after allogeneic stem cell transplantation (dated by TCRdb to the early 2020s). The method behind the library was RT-PCR. The data were produced on a NextSeq 550. The raw public data were reprocessed by TCRdb itself: fastp quality trimming at Q25, MiXCR clonotype calling, in-frame beta chains only. CDR3 protein duplicates are merged, each entry listing the most common genes and DNA. For this sample there are some 960,000 distinct CDR3 sequences; over 15% appear just once. 6% of the sample lies in the top ten. Looking up the germline V gene (reference sequence) yields CDR1 GTSNPN and CDR2 SVGIG. The V and J ends are trimmed by 8 bases and 0 bases, leaving 11 bases between them. The cysteine opens and the phenylalanine closes a CDR3 of 13 amino acids. Here the CDR3 DNA is all that survives: 39 bases in frame from base 1.

The TCR originated in a human donor who was either an allogeneic HSCT recipient or a stem cell or donor lymphocyte infusion donor (not recorded which). It is not recorded whose cells these are; they may come from a transplant donor. Sequences were obtained from blood, either unsorted or a sorted T cell fraction (not recorded which). The V gene is TRBV30 and the J gene is TRBJ2-1; the D gene is perhaps TRBD1, on 5 matching bases. The CDR3 region reads CARDSNSYNEQFF. The bases read TGTGCCCGAGACAGTAACTCCTACAATGAGCAGTTCTTC.